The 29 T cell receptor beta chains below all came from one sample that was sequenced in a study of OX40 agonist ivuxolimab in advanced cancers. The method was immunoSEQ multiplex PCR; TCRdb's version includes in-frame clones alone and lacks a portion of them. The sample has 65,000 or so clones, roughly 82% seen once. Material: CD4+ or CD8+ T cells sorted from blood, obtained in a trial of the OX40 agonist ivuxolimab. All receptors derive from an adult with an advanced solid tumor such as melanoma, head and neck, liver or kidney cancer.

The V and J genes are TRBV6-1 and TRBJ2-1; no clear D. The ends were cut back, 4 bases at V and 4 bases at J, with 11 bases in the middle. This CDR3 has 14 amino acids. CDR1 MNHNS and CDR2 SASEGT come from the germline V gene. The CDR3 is CASSGHGRYNEQFF. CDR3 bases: TGTGCCAGCAGTGGCCATGGGCGGTACAATGAGCAGTTCTTC.

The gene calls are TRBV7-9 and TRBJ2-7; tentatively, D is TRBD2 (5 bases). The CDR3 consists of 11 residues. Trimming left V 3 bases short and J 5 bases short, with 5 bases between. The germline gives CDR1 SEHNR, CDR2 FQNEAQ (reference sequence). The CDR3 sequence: CASSFGDEQYF. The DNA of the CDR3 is TGTGCCAGCAGCTTCGGGGACGAGCAGTACTTC. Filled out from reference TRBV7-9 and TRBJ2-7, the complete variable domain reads DTGVSQNPRHKITKRGQNVTFRCDPISEHNRLYWYRQTLGQGPEFLTYFQNEAQLEKSRLLSDRFSAERPKGSFSTLEIQRTEQGDSAMYLCASSFGDEQYFGPGTRLTVT.

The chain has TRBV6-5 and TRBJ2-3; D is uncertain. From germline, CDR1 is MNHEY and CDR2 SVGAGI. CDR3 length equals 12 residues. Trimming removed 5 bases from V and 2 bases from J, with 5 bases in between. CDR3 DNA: TGTGCCAGCAGTCCTACCACAGATACGCAGTATTTT. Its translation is CASSPTTDTQYF.

The CDR3 bases are TGTGCCAGCAGTCCGAGGGGAACGAGCTACGAGCAGTACTTC. Translated, it gives CASSPRGTSYEQYF. The V and J genes are TRBV2 and TRBJ2-7; D assignment may be TRBD1 or TRBD2 (5 bases each). Trimming removed 5 bases from V and 3 bases from J, with 14 bases in between. Germline V gene data show CDR1 as SNHLY and CDR2 as FYNNEI. The CDR3 is made up of 14 amino acids. The whole variable domain, filled in from reference TRBV2 and TRBJ2-7, reads EPEVTQTPSHQVTQMGQEVILRCVPISNHLYFYWYRQILGQKVEFLVSFYNNEISEKSEIFDDQFSVERPDGSNFTLKIRSTKLEDSAMYFCASSPRGTSYEQYFGPGTRLTVT.

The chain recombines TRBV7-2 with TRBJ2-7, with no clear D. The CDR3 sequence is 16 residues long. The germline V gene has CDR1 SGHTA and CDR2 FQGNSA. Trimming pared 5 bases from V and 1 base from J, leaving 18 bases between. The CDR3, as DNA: TGTGCCAGCAGCCTAGAGTGGCAGGTTCCTTCCTACGAGCAGTACTTC. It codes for CASSLEWQVPSYEQYF.

The CDR3 DNA sequence: TGTGCCAGCAGCTTGGAGACAGGCCGACTAGATACGCAGTATTTT. Residues: CASSLETGRLDTQYF. The V call is TRBV5-4, the J call TRBJ2-3; D possibly corresponds to TRBD1 (6 bases). The CDR3 contains 15 residues. V shed 0 bases and J shed 5 bases, with 13 bases lying between them. Germline V gene sequence: CDR1 SGHNT, CDR2 YYREEE (reference sequence).

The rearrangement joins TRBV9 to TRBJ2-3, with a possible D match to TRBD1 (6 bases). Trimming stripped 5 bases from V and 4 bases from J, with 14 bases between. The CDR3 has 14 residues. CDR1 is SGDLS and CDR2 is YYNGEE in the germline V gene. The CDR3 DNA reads TGTGCCAGCAGGGGGGCAGGGAACGCAGATACGCAGTATTTT. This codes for CASRGAGNADTQYF.

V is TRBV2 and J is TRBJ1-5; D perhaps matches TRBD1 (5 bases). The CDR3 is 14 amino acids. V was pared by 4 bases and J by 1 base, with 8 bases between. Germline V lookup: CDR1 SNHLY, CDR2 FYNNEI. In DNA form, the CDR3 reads TGTGCCAGCAGTGTAGGGGCGAGCAATCAGCCCCAGCATTTT. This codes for CASSVGASNQPQHF.

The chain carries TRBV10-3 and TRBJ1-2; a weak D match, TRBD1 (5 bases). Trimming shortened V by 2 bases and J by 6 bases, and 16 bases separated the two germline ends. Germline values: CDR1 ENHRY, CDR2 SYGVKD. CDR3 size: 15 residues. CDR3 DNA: TGTGCCATCAGTGAGGTAGCAGGGAGTATCCATGGCTACACCTTC. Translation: CAISEVAGSIHGYTF.

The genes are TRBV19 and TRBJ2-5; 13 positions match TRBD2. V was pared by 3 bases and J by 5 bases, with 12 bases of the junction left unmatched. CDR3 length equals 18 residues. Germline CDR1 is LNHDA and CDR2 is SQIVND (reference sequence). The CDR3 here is CASSIQGTSGRAGETQYF. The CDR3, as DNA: TGTGCCAGTAGTATTCAGGGAACTAGCGGGAGGGCGGGGGAGACCCAGTACTTC. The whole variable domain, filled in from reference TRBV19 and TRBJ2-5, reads DGGITQSPKYLFRKEGQNVTLSCEQNLNHDAMYWYRQDPGQGLRLIYYSQIVNDFQKGDIAEGYSVSREKKESFPLTVTSAQKNPTAFYLCASSIQGTSGRAGETQYFGPGTRLLVL.

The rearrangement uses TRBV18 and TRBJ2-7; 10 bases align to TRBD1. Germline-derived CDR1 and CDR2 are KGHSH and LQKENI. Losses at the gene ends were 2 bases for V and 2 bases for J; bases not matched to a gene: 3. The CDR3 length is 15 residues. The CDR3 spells CASSPIGQGAYEQYF. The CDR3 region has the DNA TGTGCCAGCTCACCAATCGGACAGGGGGCCTACGAGCAGTACTTC. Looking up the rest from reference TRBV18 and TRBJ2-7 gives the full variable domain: NAGVMQNPRHLVRRRGQEARLRCSPMKGHSHVYWYRQLPEEGLKFMVYLQKENIIDESGMPKERFSAEFPKEGPSILRIQQVVRGDSAAYFCASSPIGQGAYEQYFGPGTRLTVT.

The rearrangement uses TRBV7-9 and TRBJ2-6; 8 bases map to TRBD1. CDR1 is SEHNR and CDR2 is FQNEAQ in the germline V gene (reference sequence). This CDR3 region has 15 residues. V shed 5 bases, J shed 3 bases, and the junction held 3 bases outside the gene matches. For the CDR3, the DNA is TGTGCCAGCAGCCCCACAGGGGGTGGGGCCAACGTCCTGACTTTC. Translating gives CASSPTGGGANVLTF.

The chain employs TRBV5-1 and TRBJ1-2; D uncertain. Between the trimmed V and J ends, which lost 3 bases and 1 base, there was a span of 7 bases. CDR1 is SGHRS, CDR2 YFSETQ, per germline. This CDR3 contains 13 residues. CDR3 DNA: TGCGCCAGCAGCTCGGGGAATAACTATGGCTACACCTTC. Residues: CASSSGNNYGYTF.

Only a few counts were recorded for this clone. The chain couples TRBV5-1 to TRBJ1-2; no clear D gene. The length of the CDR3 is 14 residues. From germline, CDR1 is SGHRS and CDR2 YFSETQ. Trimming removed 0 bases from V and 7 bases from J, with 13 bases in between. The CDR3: CASSLGLGGSGYTF. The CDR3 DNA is TGCGCCAGCAGCTTGGGGTTGGGAGGGTCTGGCTACACCTTC.

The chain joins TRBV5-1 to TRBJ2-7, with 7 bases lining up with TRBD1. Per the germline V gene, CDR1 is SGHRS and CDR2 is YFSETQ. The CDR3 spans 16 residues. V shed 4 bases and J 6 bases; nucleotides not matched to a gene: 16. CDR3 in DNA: TGCGCCAGCAGCGACGCGCGGACAGGTCGAAGGATCGAGCAGTACTTC. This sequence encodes CASSDARTGRRIEQYF.

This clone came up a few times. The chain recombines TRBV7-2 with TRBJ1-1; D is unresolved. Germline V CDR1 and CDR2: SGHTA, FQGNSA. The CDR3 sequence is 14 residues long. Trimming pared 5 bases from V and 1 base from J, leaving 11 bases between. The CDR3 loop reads CASSPSRGNTEAFF. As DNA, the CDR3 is TGTGCCAGCAGCCCATCCCGGGGGAACACTGAAGCTTTCTTT.

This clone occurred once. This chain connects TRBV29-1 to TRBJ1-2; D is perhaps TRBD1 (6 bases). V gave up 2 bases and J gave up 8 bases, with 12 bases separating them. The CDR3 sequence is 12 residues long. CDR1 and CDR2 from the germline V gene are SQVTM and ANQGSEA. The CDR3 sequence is CSVERGGAGYTF. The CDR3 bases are TGCAGCGTTGAAAGGGGGGGGGCCGGCTACACCTTC.

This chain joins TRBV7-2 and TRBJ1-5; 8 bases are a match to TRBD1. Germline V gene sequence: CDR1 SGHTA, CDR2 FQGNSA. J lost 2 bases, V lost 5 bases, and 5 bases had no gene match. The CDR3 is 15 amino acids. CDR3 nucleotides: TGTGCCAGCAGCACCGGACAGGGTGGCAATCAGCCCCAGCATTTT. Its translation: CASSTGQGGNQPQHF. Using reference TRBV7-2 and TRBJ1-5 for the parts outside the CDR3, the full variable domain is GAGVSQSPSNKVTEKGKDVELRCDPISGHTALYWYRQSLGQGLEFLIYFQGNSAPDKSGLPSDRFSAERTGGSVSTLTIQRTQQEDSAVYLCASSTGQGGNQPQHFGDGTRLSIL.

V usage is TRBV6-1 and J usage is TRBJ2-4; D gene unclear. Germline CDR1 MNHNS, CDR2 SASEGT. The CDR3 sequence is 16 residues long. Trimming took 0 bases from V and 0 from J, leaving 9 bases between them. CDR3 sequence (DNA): TGTGCCAGCAGTGAAGCGCAGTCCCTAGCCAAAAACATTCAGTACTTC. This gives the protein CASSEAQSLAKNIQYF.

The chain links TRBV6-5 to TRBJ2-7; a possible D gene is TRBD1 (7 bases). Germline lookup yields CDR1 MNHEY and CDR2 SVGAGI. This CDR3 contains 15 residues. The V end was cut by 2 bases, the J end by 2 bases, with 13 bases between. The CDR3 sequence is CASSYAGQPPYEQYF. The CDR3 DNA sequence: TGTGCCAGCAGTTACGCGGGACAGCCCCCCTACGAGCAGTACTTC.

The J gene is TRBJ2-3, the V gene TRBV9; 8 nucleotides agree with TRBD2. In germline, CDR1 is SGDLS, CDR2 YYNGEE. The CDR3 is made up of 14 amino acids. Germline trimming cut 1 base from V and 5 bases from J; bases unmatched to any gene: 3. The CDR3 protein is CASSVLAGGDTQYF. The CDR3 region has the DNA TGTGCCAGCAGCGTACTAGCGGGTGGAGATACGCAGTATTTT.

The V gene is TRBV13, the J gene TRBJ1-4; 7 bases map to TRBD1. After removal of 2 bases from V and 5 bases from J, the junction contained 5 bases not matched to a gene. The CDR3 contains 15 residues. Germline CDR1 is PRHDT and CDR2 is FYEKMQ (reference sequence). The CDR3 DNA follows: TGTGCCAGCAGCTTACTGGGACAGTTGAATGAAAAACTGTTTTTT. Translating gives CASSLLGQLNEKLFF.

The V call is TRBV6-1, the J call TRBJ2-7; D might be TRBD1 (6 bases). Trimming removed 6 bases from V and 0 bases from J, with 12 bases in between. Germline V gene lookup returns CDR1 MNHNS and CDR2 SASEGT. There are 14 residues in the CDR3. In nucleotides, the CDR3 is TGTGCCAGCAGGTTACAGGGTATCTCCTACGAGCAGTACTTC. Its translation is CASRLQGISYEQYF.

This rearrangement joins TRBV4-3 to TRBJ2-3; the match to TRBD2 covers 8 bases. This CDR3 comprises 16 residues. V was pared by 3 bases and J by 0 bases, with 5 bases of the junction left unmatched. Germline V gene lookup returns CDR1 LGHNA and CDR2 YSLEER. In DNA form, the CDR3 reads TGCGCCAGCAGCCAGGTAGCGGGACCCAGCACAGATACGCAGTATTTT. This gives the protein CASSQVAGPSTDTQYF.

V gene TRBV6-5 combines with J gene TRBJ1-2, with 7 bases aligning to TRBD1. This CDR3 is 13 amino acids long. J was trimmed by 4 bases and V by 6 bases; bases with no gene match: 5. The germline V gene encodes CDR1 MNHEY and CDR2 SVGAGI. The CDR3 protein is CASRNDRVYGYTF. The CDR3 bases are TGTGCCAGCAGAAATGACAGGGTCTATGGCTACACCTTC.

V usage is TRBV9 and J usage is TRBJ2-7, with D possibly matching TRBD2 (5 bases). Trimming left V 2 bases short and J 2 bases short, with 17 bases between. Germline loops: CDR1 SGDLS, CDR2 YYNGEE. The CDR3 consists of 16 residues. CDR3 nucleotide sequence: TGTGCCAGCAGCGTCGACCATTCCACTAGAACCTACGAGCAGTACTTC. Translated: CASSVDHSTRTYEQYF.

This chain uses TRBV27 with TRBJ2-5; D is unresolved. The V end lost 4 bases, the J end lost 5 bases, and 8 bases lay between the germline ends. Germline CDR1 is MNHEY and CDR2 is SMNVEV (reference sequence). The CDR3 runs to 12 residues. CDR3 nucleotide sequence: TGTGCCAGCAGTTCAGATGGGGAGACCCAGTACTTC. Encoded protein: CASSSDGETQYF.

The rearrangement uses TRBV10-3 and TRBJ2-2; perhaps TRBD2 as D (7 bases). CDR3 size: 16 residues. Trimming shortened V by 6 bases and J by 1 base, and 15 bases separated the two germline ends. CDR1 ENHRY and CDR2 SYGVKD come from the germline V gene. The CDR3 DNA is TGTGCCATCAGCGCTGGGGGGGGCCAGAACACCGGGGAGCTGTTTTTT. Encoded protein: CAISAGGGQNTGELFF.

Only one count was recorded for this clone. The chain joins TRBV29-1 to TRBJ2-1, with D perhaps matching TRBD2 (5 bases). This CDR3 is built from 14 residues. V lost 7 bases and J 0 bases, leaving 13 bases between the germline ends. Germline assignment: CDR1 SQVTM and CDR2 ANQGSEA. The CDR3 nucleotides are TGCAGCGCCCTGACTGGGAGCTCCTACAATGAGCAGTTCTTC. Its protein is CSALTGSSYNEQFF.